The 10 T cell receptor beta chains in this list originate from one sample, sequenced in a study of long-term antiretroviral therapy in people with HIV. Assay version v3.0 of immunoSEQ was used, and it was run at survey level. Clones were sequenced by immunoSEQ multiplex PCR, and TCRdb holds only the in-frame ones, with some missing. The table includes around 16,000 clones, approximately 80% detected once. The specimen comprised unsorted PBMCs, sampled 3.1 to 3.3 years after starting antiretroviral therapy. The receptors stem from a middle-aged woman with HIV.

V usage is TRBV29-1 and J usage is TRBJ1-4, with a possible D match to TRBD1 (5 bases). The CDR3 has 13 amino acids. V lost 3 bases and J 7 bases, leaving 12 bases between the germline ends. Germline V gives CDR1 SQVTM, CDR2 ANQGSEA. For the CDR3, the DNA is TGCAGCGTTGAGGTCAGGGCTGGTGAAAAACTGTTTTTT. The encoded protein is CSVEVRAGEKLFF.

This clone has a handful of counts. V usage is TRBV27 and J usage is TRBJ1-1; 10 bases map to TRBD1. The CDR3 sequence is 15 residues long. The germline V gene has CDR1 MNHEY and CDR2 SMNVEV (reference sequence). Unmatched junction bases numbered 6, after V lost 5 bases and J lost 3 bases. In DNA form, the CDR3 reads TGTGCCAGCAGTCCGCTAGACAGGGGGCACACTGAAGCTTTCTTT. Translation gives CASSPLDRGHTEAFF.

V and J are TRBV10-3 and TRBJ2-3; 8 bases align to TRBD1. CDR1 and CDR2 (germline): ENHRY, SYGVKD. The CDR3 extends over 14 amino acids. Losses at the gene ends were 7 bases for V and 1 base for J; bases not matched to a gene: 4. The CDR3 DNA is TGTGCCATCACTACGGACAGGGGCACAGATACGCAGTATTTT. It encodes CAITTDRGTDTQYF.

The rearrangement links TRBV28 to TRBJ1-5; D is undetermined. CDR1 MDHEN and CDR2 SYDVKM come from the germline V gene. The CDR3 loop spans 14 amino acids. V lost 3 bases and J 0 bases, leaving 6 bases between the germline ends. The CDR3 sequence: CASSFQISNQPQHF. As DNA, the CDR3 is TGTGCCAGCAGTTTCCAAATTAGCAATCAGCCCCAGCATTTT.

This clone was seen a single time. This sequence joins TRBV30 and TRBJ2-7, with D unresolved. The CDR3 is 11 residues long. Germline loops: CDR1 GTSNPN, CDR2 SVGIG (reference sequence). V shed 0 bases and J shed 7 bases, with 7 bases lying between them. Written as DNA, the CDR3 is TGTGCCTGGAGTGTATCCCCTGAGCAGTACTTC. Protein: CAWSVSPEQYF.

This clone appeared a single time. This rearrangement joins TRBV30 to TRBJ1-2; D not resolved. CDR1 is GTSNPN, CDR2 SVGIG, per germline (reference sequence). Trimming shortened V by 2 bases and J by 6 bases, and 7 bases separated the two germline ends. This CDR3 spans 11 amino acids. CDR3 DNA sequence: TGTGCCTGGAGTCTCGGGGATGGCTACACCTTC. Protein product: CAWSLGDGYTF.

This clone was seen a handful of times. The chain joins TRBV30 to TRBJ2-3, with a possible D match to TRBD1 (6 bases). V was clipped by 0 bases and J by 0 bases, with 10 bases between them. Germline values: CDR1 GTSNPN, CDR2 SVGIG (reference sequence). This CDR3 contains 15 residues. This CDR3 is CAWSVNGGSTDTQYF. CDR3 sequence (DNA): TGTGCCTGGAGTGTGAATGGGGGCAGCACAGATACGCAGTATTTT.

This clone has a handful of counts. The V gene is TRBV5-1, the J gene TRBJ2-1; D remains ambiguous. The CDR3 length is 14 residues. Germline values: CDR1 SGHRS, CDR2 YFSETQ. The V end was cut by 0 bases, the J end by 8 bases, with 12 bases between. The CDR3 reads CASSLGPSQDEQFF. The CDR3 nucleotides read TGCGCCAGCAGCTTGGGGCCTAGTCAAGATGAGCAGTTCTTC.

Only a few counts were recorded for this clone. The genes are TRBV18 and TRBJ2-1; no clear D. The CDR3 has 11 amino acids. V was trimmed by 6 bases and J by 5 bases, leaving 5 bases between them. From germline, CDR1 is KGHSH and CDR2 LQKENI. Written as DNA, the CDR3 is TGTGCCAGCTCCCTGAACAATGAGCAGTTCTTC. Its translation is CASSLNNEQFF.

The rearrangement links TRBV6-5 to TRBJ2-3; D is ambiguous. CDR3 length: 14 amino acids. With 0 bases removed from V and 4 bases from J, the gap between germline ends came to 8 bases. The germline gives CDR1 MNHEY, CDR2 SVGAGI. CDR3 nucleotide sequence: TGTGCCAGCAGTTACTCGACCAGCCCAGATACGCAGTATTTT. Translating it yields CASSYSTSPDTQYF.